This T cell receptor beta chain was found in a study of T cells in Graves' hyperthyroidism and ophthalmopathy. Patients were excluded because of uncontrolled infection, other autoimmune disease, pregnancy or lactation. Amplification of TCR beta CDR3 regions was performed using RNA transcripts as template. HTBI primers were used for first-round RT-PCR of the TCR CDR3. Each CDR3 protein gets one entry after TCRdb re-called the multiplex PCR reads with MiXCR. Of some 600,000 distinct CDR3 sequences in the sample, roughly 14% were seen once. General observations from the study: Blood also showed most of the thyroid clonotypes that were expanded above 0.001.

This clonotype is a singleton in its sample. What it binds is unknown. The receptor was isolated from a woman in her 30s with Graves' hyperthyroidism that later progressed to Graves' ophthalmopathy. The sequenced sample consisted of blood.

CDR3 sequence: CASSAGLGRYGYTF. The DNA for the CDR3 is TGTGCCAGCAGTGCAGGGTTAGGCCGCTATGGCTACACCTTC. The J gene is TRBJ1-2, the V gene TRBV2; D might be TRBD1 (5 bases). V was clipped by 4 bases and J by 4 bases, with 13 bases between them. Germline loops: CDR1 SNHLY, CDR2 FYNNEI. CDR3 size: 14 residues.